This T cell receptor beta chain was sequenced during a study of T cell repertoires in cytomegalovirus infection. This CDR3 is built from 16 residues. The J segment lost 5 bases and the V segment lost 5 bases, leaving 9 bases of the junction unmatched. CDR1 and CDR2 from the germline V gene are DFQATT and SNEGSKA (reference sequence). MiXCR, run by TCRdb on the reads, gives a single entry per CDR3 protein. The sample shows hundreds of thousands of distinct CDR3 sequences, around 35% of them seen only once. The table lists this clonotype with a few counts. Its matching antigen is unknown. Specimen: cultured PBMCs, collected from culture after CMV antigen stimulation. This rearrangement joins TRBV20-1 to TRBJ2-3; 14 bases line up with TRBD2. The source is a human donor in good health (CMV status not recorded). Some clones in this sample may be carry-over from other donors' samples. This CDR3 reads CSAPTLGLAGGDTQYF. For the CDR3, the DNA is TGCAGTGCTCCTACTCTCGGACTAGCGGGAGGAGATACGCAGTATTTT.